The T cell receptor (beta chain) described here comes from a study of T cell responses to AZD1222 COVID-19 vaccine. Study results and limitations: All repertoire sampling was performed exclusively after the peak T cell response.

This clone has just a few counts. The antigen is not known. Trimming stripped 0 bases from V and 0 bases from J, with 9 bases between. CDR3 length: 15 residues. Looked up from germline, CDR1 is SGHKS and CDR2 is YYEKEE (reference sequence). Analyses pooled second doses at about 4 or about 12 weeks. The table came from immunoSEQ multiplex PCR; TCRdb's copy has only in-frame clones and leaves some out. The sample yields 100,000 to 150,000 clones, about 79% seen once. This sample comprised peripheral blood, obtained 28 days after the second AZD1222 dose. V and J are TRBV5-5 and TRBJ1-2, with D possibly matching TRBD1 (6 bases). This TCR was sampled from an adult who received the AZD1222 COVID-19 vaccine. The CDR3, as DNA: TGTGCCAGCAGCTTGGTAACAGGGACTAACTATGGCTACACCTTC. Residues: CASSLVTGTNYGYTF. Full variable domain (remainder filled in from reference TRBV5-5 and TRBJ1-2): DAGVTQSPTHLIKTRGQQVTLRCSPISGHKSVSWYQQVLGQGPQFIFQYYEKEERGRGNFPDRFSARQFPNYSSELNVNALLLGDSALYLCASSLVTGTNYGYTFGSGTRLTVV.